The 27 T cell receptor beta chains given below trace back to one sample, sequenced in a study of early stage breast cancer tumors. Repertoires were generated with immunoSEQ multiplex PCR, while TCRdb's copy carries only in-frame clones and drops some. The sample records about 36,000 clones, 65% to 75% being singletons. The sequenced sample consisted of blood. These receptors all stem from a person in their 60s with breast cancer.

This rearrangement joins TRBV10-3 to TRBJ2-5; D remains unclear. The V gene lost 2 bases and the J gene lost 4 bases, with 11 bases spanning the gap. This CDR3 has 14 residues. CDR1 is ENHRY and CDR2 is SYGVKD in the germline V gene. The DNA for the CDR3 is TGTGCCATCAGTGAGATAGGGCAACGAGAGACCCAGTACTTC. This translates into CAISEIGQRETQYF.

This sequence joins TRBV14 and TRBJ2-3; no clear D. V gave up 4 bases and J gave up 2 bases, with 7 bases separating them. The length of the CDR3 is 13 residues. Germline-derived CDR1 and CDR2 are SGHDN and FVKESK. The CDR3 DNA reads as TGTGCCAGCAGCCCCGGCAACACAGATACGCAGTATTTT. Amino acid sequence: CASSPGNTDTQYF. Complete variable domain (other parts from reference TRBV14 and TRBJ2-3): EAGVTQFPSHSVIEKGQTVTLRCDPISGHDNLYWYRRVMGKEIKFLLHFVKESKQDESGMPNNRFLAERTGGTYSTLKVQPAELEDSGVYFCASSPGNTDTQYFGPGTRLTVL.

This clone turned up a few times. This rearrangement joins TRBV9 to TRBJ1-1; D might be TRBD1 (5 bases). Looked up from germline, CDR1 is SGDLS and CDR2 is YYNGEE. The CDR3 runs 13 residues. V was clipped by 4 bases and J by 1 base, with 8 bases between them. The CDR3 here is CASSRGPNTEAFF. DNA of the CDR3: TGTGCCAGCAGCAGGGGTCCGAACACTGAAGCTTTCTTT.

This clone was recorded a few times. V and J are TRBV27 and TRBJ2-7, with 8 nucleotides matching TRBD2. J gave up 0 bases and V 7 bases, and 8 bases lay outside the gene matches. Germline CDR1 reads MNHEY; CDR2 reads SMNVEV (reference sequence). CDR3 length: 15 amino acids. CDR3 residues: CASNYAGGLSYEQYF. The DNA for the CDR3 is TGTGCCAGCAATTATGCGGGAGGACTCTCCTACGAGCAGTACTTC.

Comments on this clone: Because the CDR3's place on the DNA is in doubt, the DNA is left out and the CDR3 is given as listed by TCRdb. The V gene is TRBV27, the J gene TRBJ1-6; the tabulated D call, TRBD1, remains unverified against the DNA. Germline V lookup: CDR1 MNHEY, CDR2 SMNVEV (reference sequence). Inclusive of both ends, the CDR3 amounts to 24 amino acids. The CDR3 region is CASSLFLYRKWGQVGGSRASPLHF.

There are a few counts of this clone. The chain combines TRBV10-3 with TRBJ2-1, with D maybe TRBD1 (7 bases). The ends were cut back, 2 bases at V and 9 bases at J, with 17 bases in the middle. CDR3 length: 15 residues. The germline V gene has CDR1 ENHRY and CDR2 SYGVKD. In nucleotides, the CDR3 is TGTGCCATCAGTGAGCCTTGGAGGGGGCTTGGTGAGCAGTTCTTC. Amino acids: CAISEPWRGLGEQFF.

The chain combines TRBV6-1 with TRBJ1-6, with 8 nucleotides matching TRBD1. CDR1 MNHNS and CDR2 SASEGT come from the germline V gene. CDR3 length equals 14 residues. The trim removed 4 bases at V and 5 bases at J, leaving 1 base unmatched. In nucleotides, the CDR3 is TGTGCCAGCAGTGGACAGGGGAATAATTCACCCCTCCACTTT. This encodes CASSGQGNNSPLHF.

The chain links TRBV6-6 to TRBJ1-1, with no clear D. Germline CDR1 is MNHNY and CDR2 is SVGAGI (reference sequence). Trimming stripped 4 bases from V and 11 bases from J, with 11 bases between. This CDR3 comprises 11 residues. This CDR3 is CASSSGRGAFF. The CDR3, as DNA: TGTGCCAGCAGTTCGGGCCGAGGGGCTTTCTTT.

J is TRBJ1-6 and V is TRBV6-6; TRBD1 might be the D (6 bases). V dropped 5 bases and J dropped 8 bases, with 13 bases sitting between them. The germline V gene has CDR1 MNHNY and CDR2 SVGAGI (reference sequence). There are 14 residues in the CDR3. The CDR3 DNA follows: TGTGCCAGCAGTGGGGGCCGAGATTATTCACCCCTCCACTTT. This translates into CASSGGRDYSPLHF.

This clone was seen once. The CDR3 region has the DNA TGTGCCTGGAGTGTCATGAGCTTCCAGACCCAGTACTTC. It is translated as CAWSVMSFQTQYF. V is TRBV30 and J is TRBJ2-5; D unresolved. Germline V CDR1 and CDR2: GTSNPN, SVGIG (reference sequence). Trimming cost V 0 bases and J 6 bases, with 11 bases left between them. This CDR3 region has 13 residues.

This clone was recorded a few times. This rearrangement joins TRBV7-9 to TRBJ1-4; D is unclear. Per germline, CDR1 SEHNR and CDR2 FQNEAQ (reference sequence). V lost 2 bases to trimming and J lost 3 bases, with 7 bases between them. This CDR3 region has 14 residues. CDR3 in DNA: TGTGCCAGCAGCTTAATCAGTGCTAATGAAAAACTGTTTTTT. This sequence encodes CASSLISANEKLFF.

This clone came up a few times. V is TRBV19 and J is TRBJ1-2, with 11 bases fitting TRBD1. CDR1 and CDR2 (germline): LNHDA, SQIVND (reference sequence). The CDR3 contains 16 residues. Trimming took 6 bases from V and 8 from J; bases not matched to a gene: 14. CDR3 protein: CASRSQAGQGALGYTF. The CDR3 bases are TGTGCCAGTAGAAGCCAAGCTGGACAGGGGGCGTTGGGCTACACCTTC.

The J gene is TRBJ2-7, the V gene TRBV19, with 7 bases that match TRBD1. This CDR3 region has 15 residues. CDR1 and CDR2 (germline): LNHDA, SQIVND (reference sequence). The V and J ends lost 3 bases and 2 bases, in that order; junction bases with no gene match: 7. The CDR3 sequence: CASSMGRDRTYEQYF. CDR3 sequence (DNA): TGTGCCAGTAGTATGGGTAGGGACAGAACCTACGAGCAGTACTTC.

A single count supports this clone. The J gene is TRBJ1-5, the V gene TRBV10-3, with D perhaps matching TRBD1 (5 bases). The germline CDR1 and CDR2 sequences are ENHRY and SYGVKD. V was clipped by 5 bases and J by 2 bases, with 10 bases between them. This CDR3 region has 14 residues. CDR3 residues: CAISTEGGNQPQHF. The DNA of the CDR3 is TGTGCCATCAGTACGGAAGGGGGCAATCAGCCCCAGCATTTT.

This chain connects TRBV7-2 to TRBJ2-1, with a tentative D call TRBD2 (6 bases). Germline assignment: CDR1 SGHTA and CDR2 FQGNSA. The length of the CDR3 is 15 residues. Trimming shortened V by 1 base and J by 3 bases, and 10 bases separated the two germline ends. The CDR3 is CASSLGGARYNEQFF. The DNA for the CDR3 is TGTGCCAGCAGCTTAGGCGGGGCCCGCTACAATGAGCAGTTCTTC.

The chain is built from TRBV5-6 and TRBJ2-5; D not resolved. The ends were cut back, 1 base at V and 1 base at J, with 8 bases in the middle. The CDR3 spans 14 residues. Looked up from germline, CDR1 is SGHDT and CDR2 is YYEEEE. CDR3 sequence reads: CASSLRVSQETQYF. CDR3 coding DNA: TGTGCCAGCAGCTTGAGGGTGTCCCAAGAGACCCAGTACTTC.

J is TRBJ2-7 and V is TRBV28; the match to TRBD1 covers 10 bases. Looked up from germline, CDR1 is MDHEN and CDR2 is SYDVKM. The CDR3 is 15 residues long. V lost 4 bases and J lost 3; bases outside the gene matches: 6. CDR3 sequence: CASSSSGTGDYEQYF. The CDR3 bases are TGTGCCAGCAGTTCGTCCGGGACAGGGGACTACGAGCAGTACTTC.

V gene TRBV12-5 combines with J gene TRBJ2-1; a weak D match, TRBD1 (5 bases). The ends were cut back, 5 bases at V and 3 bases at J, with 11 bases in the middle. This CDR3 is 14 amino acids long. CDR1 and CDR2 from the germline V gene are LGHNT and FRNRAP. The CDR3 is CASGDSVLYNEQFF. Here the CDR3 DNA reads TGTGCTAGTGGTGACAGTGTACTCTACAATGAGCAGTTCTTC.

In this sample, this clone turned up a few times. The genes are TRBV5-1 and TRBJ1-1, with no clear D. The CDR3 spans 13 residues. The ends were cut back, 1 base at V and 0 bases at J, with 4 bases in the middle. The germline V gene encodes CDR1 SGHRS and CDR2 YFSETQ. The CDR3 bases are TGCGCCAGCAGCTTGCGGATGAACACTGAAGCTTTCTTT. Its translation is CASSLRMNTEAFF.

A few counts support this clone. The chain links TRBV19 to TRBJ2-7; perhaps TRBD1 as D (6 bases). The CDR3 length is 15 residues. CDR1 LNHDA and CDR2 SQIVND come from the germline V gene (reference sequence). Trimming pared 6 bases from V and 0 bases from J, leaving 15 bases between. The CDR3 DNA is TGTGCCAGTAGCGTGGACAGCAGCGGCTCCTACGAGCAGTACTTC. It encodes CASSVDSSGSYEQYF.

This chain uses TRBV28 with TRBJ2-1; tentatively, D is TRBD1 (5 bases). Germline CDR1 and CDR2: MDHEN and SYDVKM. The CDR3 consists of 13 residues. Trimming stripped 3 bases from V and 5 bases from J, with 8 bases between. The CDR3 DNA sequence: TGTGCCAGCAGTTTGGACACCCACAATGAGCAGTTCTTC. Residues: CASSLDTHNEQFF. Full variable domain (remainder filled in from reference TRBV28 and TRBJ2-1): DVKVTQSSRYLVKRTGEKVFLECVQDMDHENMFWYRQDPGLGLRLIYFSYDVKMKEKGDIPEGYSVSREKKERFSLILESASTNQTSMYLCASSLDTHNEQFFGPGTRLTVL.

The chain is built from TRBV2 and TRBJ2-5; no clear D. This CDR3 comprises 13 residues. Per germline, CDR1 SNHLY and CDR2 FYNNEI. V was trimmed by 1 base and J by 7 bases, leaving 10 bases between them. The DNA of the CDR3 is TGTGCCAGCAGTGAAGAACACCAGTTGACCCAGTACTTC. Protein product: CASSEEHQLTQYF. The entire variable domain, with the rest obtained from reference TRBV2 and TRBJ2-5, is as follows: EPEVTQTPSHQVTQMGQEVILRCVPISNHLYFYWYRQILGQKVEFLVSFYNNEISEKSEIFDDQFSVERPDGSNFTLKIRSTKLEDSAMYFCASSEEHQLTQYFGPGTRLLVL.

The V call is TRBV27, the J call TRBJ2-7; TRBD1 or TRBD2 may be the D gene (5 bases each). The ends were cut back, 8 bases at V and 3 bases at J, with 14 bases in the middle. CDR3 length: 13 amino acids. Germline-derived CDR1 and CDR2 are MNHEY and SMNVEV (reference sequence). This chain's CDR3 is CASSLWGNYEQYF. CDR3 in DNA: TGTGCCAGCTCCTTATGGGGGAACTACGAGCAGTACTTC.

The rearrangement links TRBV27 to TRBJ1-6; D is undetermined. This CDR3 contains 13 residues. The V end lost 3 bases, the J end lost 4 bases, and 4 bases lay between the germline ends. The germline V gene encodes CDR1 MNHEY and CDR2 SMNVEV (reference sequence). The chain's CDR3 is CASSLSYNSPLHF. Written as DNA, the CDR3 is TGTGCCAGCAGTTTGAGTTATAATTCACCCCTCCACTTT.

This clone was seen a few times. This chain connects TRBV6-5 to TRBJ1-1; TRBD1 might be the D (6 bases). Germline CDR1 reads MNHEY; CDR2 reads SVGAGI. Trimming pared 6 bases from V and 6 bases from J, leaving 14 bases between. CDR3 size: 13 residues. The CDR3 sequence: CASRQTGIAEAFF. The CDR3 DNA is TGTGCCAGCAGACAAACAGGGATCGCTGAAGCTTTCTTT.

The V gene is TRBV30, the J gene TRBJ2-1, with D possibly being TRBD1 or TRBD2 (6 bases each). The CDR3 covers 15 residues. Per the germline V gene, CDR1 is GTSNPN and CDR2 is SVGIG (reference sequence). Trimming stripped 5 bases from V and 3 bases from J, with 17 bases between. The CDR3 coding sequence is TGTGCCTGGGAGGGGGGCTTAGCGGACTACAATGAGCAGTTCTTC. Encoded protein: CAWEGGLADYNEQFF. The full variable domain, completed using reference TRBV30 and TRBJ2-1, is SQTIHQWPATLVQPVGSPLSLECTVEGTSNPNLYWYRQAAGRGLQLLFYSVGIGQISSEVPQNLSASRPQDRQFILSSKKLLLSDSGFYLCAWEGGLADYNEQFFGPGTRLTVL.

This chain links TRBV6-5 with TRBJ2-5, with 9 nucleotides matching TRBD1. The CDR3 loop spans 14 amino acids. The trim removed 6 bases at V and 9 bases at J, leaving 11 bases unmatched. Germline-derived CDR1 and CDR2 are MNHEY and SVGAGI. As DNA, the CDR3 is TGTGCCAGCAGACCTGACAGGGGGTCGGGAGCCCAGTACTTC. Its protein product is CASRPDRGSGAQYF.